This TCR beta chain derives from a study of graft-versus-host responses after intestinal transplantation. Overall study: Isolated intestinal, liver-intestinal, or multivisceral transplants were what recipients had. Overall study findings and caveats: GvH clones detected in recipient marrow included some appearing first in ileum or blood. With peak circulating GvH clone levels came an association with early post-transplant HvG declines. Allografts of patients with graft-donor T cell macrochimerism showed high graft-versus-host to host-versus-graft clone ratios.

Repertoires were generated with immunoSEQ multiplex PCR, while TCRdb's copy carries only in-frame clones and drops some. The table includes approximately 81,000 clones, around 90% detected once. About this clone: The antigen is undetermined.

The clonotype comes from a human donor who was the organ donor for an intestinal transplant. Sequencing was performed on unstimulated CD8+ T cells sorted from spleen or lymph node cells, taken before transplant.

The CDR3 loop is CASSQRAGRYNSPLHF. The DNA for the CDR3 is TGTGCCAGCAGCCAACGAGCTGGACGGTATAATTCACCCCTCCACTTT. The V and J genes are TRBV5-5 and TRBJ1-6; D is ambiguous. The germline V gene has CDR1 SGHKS and CDR2 YYEKEE (reference sequence). Trimming stripped 4 bases from V and 4 bases from J, with 15 bases between. The CDR3 has 16 amino acids.